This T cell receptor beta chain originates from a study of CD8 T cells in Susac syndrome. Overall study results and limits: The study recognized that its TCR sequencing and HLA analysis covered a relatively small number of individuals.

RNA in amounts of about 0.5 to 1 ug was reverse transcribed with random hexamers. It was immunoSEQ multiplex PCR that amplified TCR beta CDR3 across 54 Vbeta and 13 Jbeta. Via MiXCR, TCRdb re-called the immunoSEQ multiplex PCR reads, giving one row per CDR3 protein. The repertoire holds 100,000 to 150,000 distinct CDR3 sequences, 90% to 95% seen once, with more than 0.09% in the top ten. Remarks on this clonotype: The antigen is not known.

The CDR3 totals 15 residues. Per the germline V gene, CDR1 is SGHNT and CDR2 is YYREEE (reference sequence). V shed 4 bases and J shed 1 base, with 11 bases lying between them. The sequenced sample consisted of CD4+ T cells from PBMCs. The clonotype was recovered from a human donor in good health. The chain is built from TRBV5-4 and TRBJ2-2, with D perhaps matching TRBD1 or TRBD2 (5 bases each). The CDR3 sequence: CASSGGGLNTGELFF. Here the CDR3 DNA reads TGTGCCAGCAGCGGTGGGGGATTGAACACCGGGGAGCTGTTTTTT.